This T cell receptor (beta chain) was found in a study of shared clonotypes between healthy human individuals. Sequencing used immunoSEQ multiplex PCR; TCRdb keeps in-frame clones, though not all of them. The data contain around 320,000 clones, 80% to 90% of them singletons. J lost 5 bases, V lost 3 bases, and 12 bases had no gene match. Germline V gene lookup returns CDR1 GTSNPN and CDR2 SVGIG (reference sequence). The CDR3 consists of 16 residues. The receptor was derived from a man between 18 and 35 years old in good health. The genes are TRBV30 and TRBJ2-2; 7 bases are a match to TRBD1. Sequenced material: memory CD8+ T cells sorted from blood. The subset here: CD45RO+ cells pooled with CCR7-negative TemRA cells. CDR3 nucleotide sequence: TGTGCCTGGAGGACACCCTACAGGGGACGGACCGGGGAGCTGTTTTTT. Translated, it gives CAWRTPYRGRTGELFF.